This T cell receptor (beta chain) comes out of a study of identical twins. Germline V gene lookup returns CDR1 MNHEY and CDR2 SMNVEV (reference sequence). This CDR3 comprises 16 residues. MiXCR was run by TCRdb on the 5' RACE reads, yielding one entry per CDR3 protein. The sample records 1.5 million to 2 million distinct CDR3 sequences, more than 30% being singletons. This receptor was obtained from a newborn girl in good health. Source material: cord blood. This chain links TRBV27 with TRBJ2-4, with 8 bases matching TRBD2. The J call may be faulty, since TRBJ2-7 better matches the DNA end. CDR3 residues: CASSLWAREGQYEQYF. Here the CDR3 DNA reads TGTGCCAGCAGTTTATGGGCTCGGGAGGGTCAGTACGAGCAGTACTTC.